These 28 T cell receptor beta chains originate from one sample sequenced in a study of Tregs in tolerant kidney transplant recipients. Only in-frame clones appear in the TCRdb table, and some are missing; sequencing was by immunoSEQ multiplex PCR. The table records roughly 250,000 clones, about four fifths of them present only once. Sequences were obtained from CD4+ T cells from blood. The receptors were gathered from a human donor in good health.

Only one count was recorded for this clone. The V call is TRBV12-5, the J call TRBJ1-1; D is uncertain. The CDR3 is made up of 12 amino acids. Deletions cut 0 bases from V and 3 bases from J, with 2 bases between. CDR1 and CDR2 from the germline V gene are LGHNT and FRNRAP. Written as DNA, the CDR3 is TGTGCTAGTGGTTTGGTCTACACTGAAGCTTTCTTT. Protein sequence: CASGLVYTEAFF.

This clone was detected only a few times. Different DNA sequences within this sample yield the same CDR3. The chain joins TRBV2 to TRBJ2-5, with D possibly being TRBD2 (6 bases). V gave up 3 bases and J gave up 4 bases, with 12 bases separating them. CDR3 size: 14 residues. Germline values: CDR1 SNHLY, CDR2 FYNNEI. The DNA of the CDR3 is TGTGCCAGCAGTGAGTACGGGGGAGGAGAGACCCAGTACTTC. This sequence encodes CASSEYGGGETQYF.

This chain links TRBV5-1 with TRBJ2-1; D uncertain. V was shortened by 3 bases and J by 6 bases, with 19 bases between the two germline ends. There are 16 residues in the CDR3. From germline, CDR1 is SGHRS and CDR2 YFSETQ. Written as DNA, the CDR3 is TGCGCCAGCAGCTCCCCGATCGGACCGGGTGGCAATGAGCAGTTCTTC. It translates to CASSSPIGPGGNEQFF.

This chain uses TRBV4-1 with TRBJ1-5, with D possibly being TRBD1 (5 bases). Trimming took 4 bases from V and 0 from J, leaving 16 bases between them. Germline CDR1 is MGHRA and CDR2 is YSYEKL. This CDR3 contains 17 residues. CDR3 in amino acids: CASSPGQGSGSNQPQHF. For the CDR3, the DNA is TGCGCCAGCAGCCCAGGGCAGGGCTCGGGTAGCAATCAGCCCCAGCATTTT.

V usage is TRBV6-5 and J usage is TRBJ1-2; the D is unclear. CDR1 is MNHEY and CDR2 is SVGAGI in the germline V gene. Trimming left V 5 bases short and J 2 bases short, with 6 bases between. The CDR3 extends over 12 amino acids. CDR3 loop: CASSQLNYGYTF. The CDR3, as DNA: TGTGCCAGCAGTCAGTTAAACTATGGCTACACCTTC.

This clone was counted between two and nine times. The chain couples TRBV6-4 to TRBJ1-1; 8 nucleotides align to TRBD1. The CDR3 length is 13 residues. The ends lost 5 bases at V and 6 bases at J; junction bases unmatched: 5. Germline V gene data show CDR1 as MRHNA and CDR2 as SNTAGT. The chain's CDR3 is CASSPDRGAEAFF. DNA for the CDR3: TGTGCCAGCAGTCCTGACAGGGGAGCTGAAGCTTTCTTT.

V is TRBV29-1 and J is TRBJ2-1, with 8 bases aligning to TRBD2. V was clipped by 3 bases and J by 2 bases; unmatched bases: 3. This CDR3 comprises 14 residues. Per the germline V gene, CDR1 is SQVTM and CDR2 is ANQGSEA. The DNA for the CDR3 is TGCAGCGTTGATAAGCGGGGGACCTACAATGAGCAGTTCTTC. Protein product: CSVDKRGTYNEQFF.

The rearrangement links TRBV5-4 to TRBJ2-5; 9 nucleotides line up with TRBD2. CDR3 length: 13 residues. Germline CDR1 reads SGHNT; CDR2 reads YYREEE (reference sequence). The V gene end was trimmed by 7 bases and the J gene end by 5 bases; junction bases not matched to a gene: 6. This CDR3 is CASAGTSRETQYF. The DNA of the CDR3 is TGTGCCAGCGCGGGGACTAGCCGCGAGACCCAGTACTTC.

This CDR3 reads CASSLVGANSPLHF. CDR3 DNA: TGTGCCAGCAGTTTGGTGGGTGCGAATTCACCCCTCCACTTT. The gene calls are TRBV27 and TRBJ1-6; no firm D call. CDR1 and CDR2 from the germline V gene are MNHEY and SMNVEV (reference sequence). V was pared by 3 bases and J by 7 bases, with 10 bases between. The CDR3 extends over 14 amino acids.

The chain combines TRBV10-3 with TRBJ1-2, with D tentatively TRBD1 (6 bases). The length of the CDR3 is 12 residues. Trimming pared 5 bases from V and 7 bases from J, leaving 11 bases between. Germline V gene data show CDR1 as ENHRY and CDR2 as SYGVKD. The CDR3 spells CAISPGVAGYTF. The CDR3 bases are TGTGCCATCAGTCCAGGGGTGGCTGGCTACACCTTC.

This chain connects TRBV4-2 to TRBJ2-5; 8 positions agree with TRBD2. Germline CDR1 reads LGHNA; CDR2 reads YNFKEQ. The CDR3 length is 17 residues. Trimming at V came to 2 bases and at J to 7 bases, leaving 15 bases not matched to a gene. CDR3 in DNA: TGTGCCAGCAGCCAACCCCCCGGGAGGGGACTGCAGGTGACCCAGTACTTC. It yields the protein CASSQPPGRGLQVTQYF.

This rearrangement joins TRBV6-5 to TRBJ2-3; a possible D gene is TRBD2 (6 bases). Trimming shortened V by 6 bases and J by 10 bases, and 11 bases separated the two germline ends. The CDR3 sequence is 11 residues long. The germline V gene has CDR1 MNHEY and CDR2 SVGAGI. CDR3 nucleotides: TGTGCCAGCAGGGCTAGCGCCTCGCAGTATTTT. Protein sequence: CASRASASQYF.

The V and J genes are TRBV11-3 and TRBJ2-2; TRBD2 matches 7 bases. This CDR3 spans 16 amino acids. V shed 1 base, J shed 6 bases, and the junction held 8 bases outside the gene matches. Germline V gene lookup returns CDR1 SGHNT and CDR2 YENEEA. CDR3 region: CASSLGLAEAPGELFF. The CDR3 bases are TGTGCCAGCAGCTTAGGGCTAGCGGAAGCCCCCGGGGAGCTGTTTTTT.

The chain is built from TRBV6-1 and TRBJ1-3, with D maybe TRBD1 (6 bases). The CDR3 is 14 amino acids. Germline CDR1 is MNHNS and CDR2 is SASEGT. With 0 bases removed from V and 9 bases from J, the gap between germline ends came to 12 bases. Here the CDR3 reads CASSEATGLRTIYF. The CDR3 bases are TGTGCCAGCAGTGAAGCCACAGGGCTGCGCACCATATATTTT.

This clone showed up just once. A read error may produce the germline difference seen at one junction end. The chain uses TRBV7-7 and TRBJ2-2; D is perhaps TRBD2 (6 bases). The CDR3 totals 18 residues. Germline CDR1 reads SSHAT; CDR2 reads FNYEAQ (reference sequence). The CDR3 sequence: CASSLALGASAGTGELFF. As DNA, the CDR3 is TGTGCTAGCAGCTTAGCGCTCGGTGCTAGCGCGGGCACCGGGGAGCTGTTTTTT.

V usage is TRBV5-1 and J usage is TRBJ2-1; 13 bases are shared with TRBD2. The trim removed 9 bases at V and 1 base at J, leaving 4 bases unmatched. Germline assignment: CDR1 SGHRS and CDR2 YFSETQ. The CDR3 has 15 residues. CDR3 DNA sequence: TGCGCCACCGGACTAGCGGGAGTATCCTACAATGAGCAGTTCTTC. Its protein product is CATGLAGVSYNEQFF.

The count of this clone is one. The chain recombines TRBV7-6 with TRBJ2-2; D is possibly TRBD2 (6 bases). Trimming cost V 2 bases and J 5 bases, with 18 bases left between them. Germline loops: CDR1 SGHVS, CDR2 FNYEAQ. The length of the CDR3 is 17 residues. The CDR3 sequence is CASSLSRDGSYTGELFF. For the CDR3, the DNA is TGTGCCAGCAGCTTATCCCGCGACGGGAGTTATACCGGGGAGCTGTTTTTT.

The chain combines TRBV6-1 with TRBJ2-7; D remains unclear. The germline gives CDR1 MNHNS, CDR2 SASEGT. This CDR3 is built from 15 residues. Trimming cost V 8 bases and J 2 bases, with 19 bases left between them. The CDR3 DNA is TGTGCCAGCTCGTTCAGTGGGCCCCGGGCCTACGAGCAGTACTTC. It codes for CASSFSGPRAYEQYF.

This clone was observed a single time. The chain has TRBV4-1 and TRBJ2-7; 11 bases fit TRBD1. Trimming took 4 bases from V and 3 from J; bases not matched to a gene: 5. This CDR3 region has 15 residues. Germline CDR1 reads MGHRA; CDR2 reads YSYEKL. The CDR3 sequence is CASSRAGTGGYEQYF. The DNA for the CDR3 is TGCGCCAGCAGCCGAGCCGGGACAGGGGGCTACGAGCAGTACTTC.

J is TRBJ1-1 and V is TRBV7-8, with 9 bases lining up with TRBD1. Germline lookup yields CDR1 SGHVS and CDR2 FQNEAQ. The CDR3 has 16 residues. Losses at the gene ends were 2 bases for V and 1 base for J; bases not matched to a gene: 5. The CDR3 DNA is TGTGCCAGCAGCTTAATCGACAGGGGGTCGAACACTGAAGCTTTCTTT. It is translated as CASSLIDRGSNTEAFF.

For the CDR3, the DNA is TGTGCCAGTAGCACCGACAGGGGGCACAATCAGCCCCAGCATTTT. Protein product: CASSTDRGHNQPQHF. The genes are TRBV19 and TRBJ1-5, with TRBD1 matching over 10 bases. V was clipped by 6 bases and J by 3 bases; unmatched bases: 5. The CDR3 length is 15 residues. From germline, CDR1 is LNHDA and CDR2 SQIVND (reference sequence).

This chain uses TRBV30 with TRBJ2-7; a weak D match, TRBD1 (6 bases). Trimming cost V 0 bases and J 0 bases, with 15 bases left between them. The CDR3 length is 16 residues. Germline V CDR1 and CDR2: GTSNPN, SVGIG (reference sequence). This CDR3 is CAWSVVGQPSSYEQYF. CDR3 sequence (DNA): TGTGCCTGGAGTGTAGTCGGACAGCCATCCTCCTACGAGCAGTACTTC.

In DNA form, the CDR3 reads TGTGCCAGCAGTCAAACGGGCCCCGATACGCAGTATTTT. Protein: CASSQTGPDTQYF. The chain couples TRBV28 to TRBJ2-3; D not certain. There are 13 residues in the CDR3. The V gene lost 5 bases and the J gene lost 6 bases, with 12 bases spanning the gap. Germline V gene sequence: CDR1 MDHEN, CDR2 SYDVKM. Variable domain in full (rest from reference TRBV28 and TRBJ2-3): DVKVTQSSRYLVKRTGEKVFLECVQDMDHENMFWYRQDPGLGLRLIYFSYDVKMKEKGDIPEGYSVSREKKERFSLILESASTNQTSMYLCASSQTGPDTQYFGPGTRLTVL.

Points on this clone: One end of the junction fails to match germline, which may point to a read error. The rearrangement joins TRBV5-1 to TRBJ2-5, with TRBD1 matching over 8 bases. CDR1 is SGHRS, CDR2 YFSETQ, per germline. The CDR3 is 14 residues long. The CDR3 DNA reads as TGCGCCAGCAGTTTGGACAGGGCTGAAGAGACCCAGTACTTC. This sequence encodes CASSLDRAEETQYF.

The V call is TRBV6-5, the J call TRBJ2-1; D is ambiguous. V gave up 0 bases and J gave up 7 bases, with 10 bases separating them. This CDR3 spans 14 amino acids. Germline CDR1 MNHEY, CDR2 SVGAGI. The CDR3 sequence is CASSYSRWQNEQFF. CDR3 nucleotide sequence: TGTGCCAGCAGTTACTCGAGGTGGCAGAATGAGCAGTTCTTC.

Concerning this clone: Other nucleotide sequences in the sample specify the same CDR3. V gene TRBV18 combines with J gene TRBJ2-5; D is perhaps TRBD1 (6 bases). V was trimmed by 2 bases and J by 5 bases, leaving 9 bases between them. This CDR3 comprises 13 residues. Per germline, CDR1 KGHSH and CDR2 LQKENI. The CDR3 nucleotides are TGTGCCAGCTCACCAGGGGGCCGGGAGACCCAGTACTTC. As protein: CASSPGGRETQYF.

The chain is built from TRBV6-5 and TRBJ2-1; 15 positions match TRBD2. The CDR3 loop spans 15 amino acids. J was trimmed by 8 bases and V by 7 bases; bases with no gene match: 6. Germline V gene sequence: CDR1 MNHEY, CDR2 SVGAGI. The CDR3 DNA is TGTGCCAGCACCGGACTAGCGGGAGGGCACGATGAGCAGTTCTTC. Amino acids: CASTGLAGGHDEQFF.

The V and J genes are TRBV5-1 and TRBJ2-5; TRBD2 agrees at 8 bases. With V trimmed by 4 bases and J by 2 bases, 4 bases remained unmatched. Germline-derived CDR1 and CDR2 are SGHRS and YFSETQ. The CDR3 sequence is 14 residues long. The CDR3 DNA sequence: TGCGCCAGCAGCACCGGGACTAGACAAGAGACCCAGTACTTC. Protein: CASSTGTRQETQYF.